This T cell receptor beta chain was captured by sequencing in a study of T cell repertoires in cytomegalovirus infection. The germline V gene has CDR1 MNHEY and CDR2 SMNVEV (reference sequence). The ends lost 7 bases at V and 8 bases at J; junction bases unmatched: 6. CDR3 length: 13 amino acids. Comments on this clonotype: Its antigen is unknown.

MiXCR was run by TCRdb on the reads, yielding one entry per CDR3 protein. The sample lists hundreds of thousands of distinct CDR3 sequences, less than 35% seen once, with around 12% in the top ten. This chain links TRBV27 with TRBJ1-4; TRBD1 aligns across 8 bases. The sample here was cultured CD8+ T cells from PBMCs, taken from culture after CMV antigen stimulation. The TCR sequence derives from a human donor in good health (CMV status not recorded). Some clones in this sample may be carry-over from other donors' samples. CDR3 residues: CASIHRGNEKLFF. In nucleotides, the CDR3 is TGTGCCAGCATTCACAGGGGGAACGAAAAACTGTTTTTT.